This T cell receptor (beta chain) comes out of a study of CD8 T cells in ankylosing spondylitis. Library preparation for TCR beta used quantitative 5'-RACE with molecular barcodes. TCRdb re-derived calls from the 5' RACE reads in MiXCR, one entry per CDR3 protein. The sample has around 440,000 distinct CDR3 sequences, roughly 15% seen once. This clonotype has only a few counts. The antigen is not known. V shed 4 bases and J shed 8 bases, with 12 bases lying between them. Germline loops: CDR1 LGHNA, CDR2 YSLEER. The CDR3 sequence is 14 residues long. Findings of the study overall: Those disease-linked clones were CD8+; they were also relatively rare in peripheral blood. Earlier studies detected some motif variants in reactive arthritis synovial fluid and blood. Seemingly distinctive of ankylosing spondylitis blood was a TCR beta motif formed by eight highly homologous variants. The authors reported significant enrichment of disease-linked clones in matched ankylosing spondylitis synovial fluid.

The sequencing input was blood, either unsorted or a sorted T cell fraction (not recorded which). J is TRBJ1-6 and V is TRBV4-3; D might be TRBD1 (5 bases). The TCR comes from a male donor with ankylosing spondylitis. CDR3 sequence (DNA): TGCGCCAGCAGCCCCTCGCAGGGTGATTCACCCCTCCACTTT. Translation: CASSPSQGDSPLHF.